Following are 32 T cell receptor beta chains from one sample sequenced in a study of long-term antiretroviral therapy in people with HIV. Assay version v3.0 of immunoSEQ was used, and it was run at survey level. Some clones are missing from TCRdb's copy, which holds only in-frame ones; the method was immunoSEQ multiplex PCR. The sample contains roughly 42,000 clones, roughly 86% of which appear only once. The source was unsorted PBMCs, collected 0.1 years before starting antiretroviral therapy. The receptors stem from a woman in her fifties or sixties with HIV.

This clone was counted a few times. V is TRBV7-9 and J is TRBJ1-5, with a possible D match to TRBD1 (5 bases). In germline, CDR1 is SEHNR, CDR2 FQNEAQ (reference sequence). The CDR3 sequence is 17 residues long. V was pared by 6 bases and J by 0 bases, with 18 bases between. The CDR3 coding sequence is TGTGCCAGCAGTTGGACCCCCGGGGGGTATAGCAATCAGCCCCAGCATTTT. Its translation: CASSWTPGGYSNQPQHF.

This sequence joins TRBV30 and TRBJ1-6; the D is unclear. The CDR3 length is 15 residues. CDR1 and CDR2 from the germline V gene are GTSNPN and SVGIG (reference sequence). Trimming stripped 0 bases from V and 8 bases from J, with 14 bases between. The CDR3: CAWSVGPAQYSPLHF. The CDR3 coding sequence is TGTGCCTGGAGTGTCGGTCCCGCTCAGTATTCACCCCTCCACTTT.

This clone turned up a few times. V and J are TRBV4-3 and TRBJ2-3; TRBD2 agrees at 10 bases. J was trimmed by 4 bases and V by 0 bases; bases with no gene match: 4. CDR1 is LGHNA, CDR2 YSLEER, per germline. This CDR3 has 16 residues. CDR3 in amino acids: CASSQEVAGGPDTQYF. The CDR3 coding sequence is TGCGCCAGCAGCCAAGAAGTAGCGGGGGGCCCAGATACGCAGTATTTT.

V usage is TRBV19 and J usage is TRBJ2-3; possibly TRBD1 or TRBD2 for D (6 bases each). CDR3 size: 15 residues. Trimming shortened V by 3 bases and J by 6 bases, and 16 bases separated the two germline ends. Germline V gives CDR1 LNHDA, CDR2 SQIVND (reference sequence). CDR3 region: CASSIGGQGGDTQYF. As DNA, the CDR3 is TGTGCCAGTAGTATTGGGGGGCAGGGTGGGGATACGCAGTATTTT.

The V gene is TRBV4-2, the J gene TRBJ1-2; D perhaps matches TRBD1 (6 bases). CDR1 is LGHNA, CDR2 YNFKEQ, per germline. V was cut by 0 bases and J by 7 bases, with 18 bases left in between. This CDR3 comprises 16 residues. The DNA for the CDR3 is TGTGCCAGCAGCCAAGAGGGTGACAGGCCTCTCGCTGGCTACACCTTC. Encoded protein: CASSQEGDRPLAGYTF.

The chain joins TRBV6-5 to TRBJ2-7; D may be TRBD2 (6 bases). The CDR3 is 12 residues long. V was pared by 2 bases and J by 6 bases, with 8 bases between. Germline CDR1 is MNHEY and CDR2 is SVGAGI. The CDR3 is CASSYTRGEQYF. The CDR3 DNA reads TGTGCCAGCAGTTACACGCGGGGCGAGCAGTACTTC.

The CDR3 sequence: CSVVRLSSYEQYF. CDR3 in DNA: TGCAGCGTTGTAAGGCTCAGCTCCTACGAGCAGTACTTC. The chain has TRBV29-1 and TRBJ2-7; D is unresolved. CDR1 and CDR2 (germline): SQVTM, ANQGSEA. V gave up 4 bases and J gave up 0 bases, with 10 bases separating them. The CDR3 has 13 amino acids.

The chain combines TRBV29-1 with TRBJ2-5; unclear D gene. CDR1 is SQVTM, CDR2 ANQGSEA, per germline. The V and J ends lost 3 bases and 1 base respectively, with 9 bases between them. The CDR3 spans 13 residues. In DNA, the CDR3 is TGCAGCGTTGAGGCCAGCACCCAAGAGACCCAGTACTTC. It yields the protein CSVEASTQETQYF.

The CDR3 DNA sequence: TGCGCCAGCAGCCAAGGTCGAACAGTAAATCAGCCCCAGCATTTT. Translation gives CASSQGRTVNQPQHF. This chain uses TRBV4-1 with TRBJ1-5; D remains ambiguous. The CDR3 runs to 15 residues. The germline V and J ends were trimmed by 1 base and 4 bases, with 11 bases remaining between them. Per the germline V gene, CDR1 is MGHRA and CDR2 is YSYEKL.

This rearrangement joins TRBV7-9 to TRBJ2-7; D unclear. Germline values: CDR1 SEHNR, CDR2 FQNEAQ (reference sequence). The CDR3 is made up of 12 amino acids. CDR3 DNA: TGTGCCAGCAGCTTCGGATCAGATTCCCTTATAGTC. It translates to CASSFGSDSLIV.

This chain connects TRBV7-2 to TRBJ2-2; maybe TRBD2 (6 bases). The germline V gene has CDR1 SGHTA and CDR2 FQGNSA. This CDR3 region has 15 residues. V lost 1 base to trimming and J lost 8 bases, with 14 bases between them. Here the CDR3 DNA reads TGTGCCAGCAGCTTAGTTCGAGCCCTAGCGGGGGAGCTGTTTTTT. This encodes CASSLVRALAGELFF. The entire variable domain, with the rest obtained from reference TRBV7-2 and TRBJ2-2, is as follows: GAGVSQSPSNKVTEKGKDVELRCDPISGHTALYWYRQSLGQGLEFLIYFQGNSAPDKSGLPSDRFSAERTGGSVSTLTIQRTQQEDSAVYLCASSLVRALAGELFFGEGSRLTVL.

The chain joins TRBV2 to TRBJ2-2; D possibly corresponds to TRBD2 (7 bases). The CDR3 contains 15 residues. Germline-derived CDR1 and CDR2 are SNHLY and FYNNEI. V lost 6 bases, J lost 0 bases, and 11 bases lay in between. CDR3 residues: CASRGGTPNTGELFF. CDR3 nucleotide sequence: TGTGCCAGCAGGGGGGGGACACCGAACACCGGGGAGCTGTTTTTT.

This clone was recorded once. V is TRBV5-6 and J is TRBJ2-1; TRBD1 is a possible D gene (5 bases). From germline, CDR1 is SGHDT and CDR2 YYEEEE. Between the trimmed V and J ends, which lost 0 bases and 7 bases, there was a span of 14 bases. This CDR3 has 15 residues. The CDR3 spells CASSLEATVNNEQFF. CDR3 nucleotide sequence: TGTGCCAGCAGCTTGGAGGCGACAGTAAATAATGAGCAGTTCTTC. Filled out from reference TRBV5-6 and TRBJ2-1, the complete variable domain reads DAGVTQSPTHLIKTRGQQVTLRCSPKSGHDTVSWYQQALGQGPQFIFQYYEEEERQRGNFPDRFSGHQFPNYSSELNVNALLLGDSALYLCASSLEATVNNEQFFGPGTRLTVL.

This sequence joins TRBV2 and TRBJ2-2; TRBD2 is a possible D gene (6 bases). The V gene's germline CDR1 is SNHLY and CDR2 FYNNEI. The CDR3 has 15 amino acids. V lost 8 bases to trimming and J lost 1 base, with 14 bases between them. CDR3 protein: CASSFGDWNTGELFF. In DNA form, the CDR3 reads TGTGCCAGCTCATTCGGGGACTGGAACACCGGGGAGCTGTTTTTT.

The V call is TRBV19, the J call TRBJ2-5; unclear D gene. There are 15 residues in the CDR3. Germline V gene lookup returns CDR1 LNHDA and CDR2 SQIVND (reference sequence). V was pared by 3 bases and J by 1 base, with 12 bases between. The CDR3 spells CASSIRSRVQETQYF. CDR3 DNA sequence: TGTGCCAGTAGTATTCGGTCCCGGGTCCAAGAGACCCAGTACTTC.

The chain joins TRBV19 to TRBJ2-5, with D possibly being TRBD1 or TRBD2 (5 bases each). Germline CDR1 is LNHDA and CDR2 is SQIVND (reference sequence). V was cut by 2 bases and J by 1 base, with 8 bases left in between. CDR3 length equals 14 residues. CDR3 loop: CASSISGTQETQYF. In DNA, the CDR3 is TGTGCCAGTAGTATATCAGGGACCCAAGAGACCCAGTACTTC.

This clone was recorded only once. The J gene is TRBJ2-2, the V gene TRBV6-5; D remains ambiguous. The CDR3 runs to 11 residues. The germline V gene encodes CDR1 MNHEY and CDR2 SVGAGI. V gave up 7 bases and J gave up 3 bases, with 3 bases separating them. The CDR3 bases are TGTGCCAGCAAGGACACCGGGGAGCTGTTTTTT. It specifies CASKDTGELFF.

This clone was recorded a few times. V usage is TRBV6-6 and J usage is TRBJ1-2; 8 bases line up with TRBD1. The CDR3 loop spans 14 amino acids. Germline values: CDR1 MNHNY, CDR2 SVGAGI (reference sequence). The J segment lost 3 bases and the V segment lost 2 bases, leaving 2 bases of the junction unmatched. In nucleotides, the CDR3 is TGTGCCAGCAGTTACAACAGGGGGGACTATGGCTACACCTTC. It codes for CASSYNRGDYGYTF.

CDR3 residues: CASSESNGAQPQHF. The CDR3 DNA is TGCGCCAGCAGTGAGTCTAACGGGGCCCAGCCCCAGCATTTT. The rearrangement links TRBV10-2 to TRBJ1-5; possible D gene TRBD1, 5 bases. The CDR3 has 14 amino acids. The V gene lost 0 bases and the J gene lost 7 bases, with 10 bases spanning the gap. Germline lookup yields CDR1 WSHSY and CDR2 SAAADI.

The gene calls are TRBV25-1 and TRBJ1-2; D is ambiguous. The CDR3 runs 15 residues. Germline V lookup: CDR1 MGHDK, CDR2 SYGVNS. V was clipped by 2 bases and J by 6 bases, with 16 bases between them. CDR3 nucleotides: TGTGCCAGCAGTGAAACGGCCCTTAACCTCCATGGCTACACCTTC. It is translated as CASSETALNLHGYTF.

This chain uses TRBV11-2 with TRBJ1-6, with 9 bases aligning to TRBD1. The J segment lost 7 bases and the V segment lost 7 bases, leaving 8 bases of the junction unmatched. Germline loops: CDR1 SGHAT, CDR2 FQNNGV. The CDR3 contains 15 residues. This chain's CDR3 is CASTMTTGGNSPLHF. The CDR3 region has the DNA TGTGCCAGCACCATGACGACAGGGGGGAATTCACCCCTCCACTTT.

CDR3 nucleotides: TGCGCCAGCAGCCCCGGGACAGGGGTGGCTAACTATGGCTACACCTTC. Its protein product is CASSPGTGVANYGYTF. The chain couples TRBV5-1 to TRBJ1-2; 10 nucleotides match TRBD1. The V gene end was trimmed by 4 bases and the J gene end by 0 bases; junction bases not matched to a gene: 6. CDR3 length: 16 amino acids. Per germline, CDR1 SGHRS and CDR2 YFSETQ.

J is TRBJ1-5 and V is TRBV27, with D unclear. Trimming stripped 4 bases from V and 2 bases from J, with 9 bases between. This CDR3 comprises 14 residues. Germline V gene sequence: CDR1 MNHEY, CDR2 SMNVEV (reference sequence). The chain's CDR3 is CASSSLSGNQPQHF. CDR3 nucleotide sequence: TGTGCCAGCAGTTCCTTATCAGGCAATCAGCCCCAGCATTTT.

The chain uses TRBV11-2 and TRBJ2-1, with a tentative D call TRBD2 (5 bases). The CDR3 extends over 15 amino acids. Germline CDR1 reads SGHAT; CDR2 reads FQNNGV. Trimming removed 1 base at V and 3 bases at J, with 10 bases between. In nucleotides, the CDR3 is TGTGCCAGCAGCTTAGTGGAGGCTAACTACAATGAGCAGTTCTTC. Translating gives CASSLVEANYNEQFF. Full variable domain (remainder filled in from reference TRBV11-2 and TRBJ2-1): EAGVAQSPRYKIIEKRQSVAFWCNPISGHATLYWYQQILGQGPKLLIQFQNNGVVDDSQLPKDRFSAERLKGVDSTLKIQPAKLEDSAVYLCASSLVEANYNEQFFGPGTRLTVL.

The chain employs TRBV7-9 and TRBJ1-2; D unresolved. The germline V gene encodes CDR1 SEHNR and CDR2 FQNEAQ (reference sequence). The length of the CDR3 is 14 residues. V lost 5 bases and J 6 bases, leaving 16 bases between the germline ends. The CDR3 loop is CASSPILSPNGYTF. CDR3 bases: TGTGCCAGCAGCCCCATCCTTTCACCCAATGGCTACACCTTC.

The chain recombines TRBV2 with TRBJ1-2, with D tentatively TRBD1 (5 bases). The CDR3 covers 14 residues. V shed 4 bases and J shed 7 bases, with 16 bases lying between them. Germline V gene lookup returns CDR1 SNHLY and CDR2 FYNNEI. CDR3 coding DNA: TGTGCCAGCAGTGGGGGGGTTTCTCTCGGTGGCTACACCTTC. It is translated as CASSGGVSLGGYTF.

The chain carries TRBV5-1 and TRBJ2-3; no clear D gene. Trimming left V 1 base short and J 3 bases short, with 9 bases between. The CDR3 is 14 residues long. Germline CDR1 is SGHRS and CDR2 is YFSETQ. CDR3 in DNA: TGCGCCAGCAGCTTGACGACCGGTACAGATACGCAGTATTTT. Amino acid sequence: CASSLTTGTDTQYF.

The V and J genes are TRBV18 and TRBJ2-1, with D hard to call. CDR3 length: 15 residues. Trimming stripped 6 bases from V and 4 bases from J, with 16 bases between. Germline assignment: CDR1 KGHSH and CDR2 LQKENI. The CDR3 loop is CASSNDISSYNEQFF. CDR3 in DNA: TGTGCCAGCTCCAACGACATTTCTTCATACAATGAGCAGTTCTTC.

The chain links TRBV19 to TRBJ1-5; 10 nucleotides agree with TRBD1. V gave up 6 bases and J gave up 6 bases; unmatched junction bases: 11. The V gene's germline CDR1 is LNHDA and CDR2 SQIVND (reference sequence). This CDR3 spans 16 amino acids. The CDR3 protein is CASRQYGTGAGQPQHF. DNA of the CDR3: TGTGCCAGTAGGCAATATGGGACAGGGGCGGGTCAGCCCCAGCATTTT.

The chain couples TRBV5-1 to TRBJ1-2; possible D gene TRBD1, 6 bases. The CDR3 has 14 residues. The germline V gene has CDR1 SGHRS and CDR2 YFSETQ. Trimming removed 2 bases from V and 4 bases from J, with 12 bases in between. This CDR3 reads CASSFPGQPYGYTF. CDR3 in DNA: TGCGCCAGCAGCTTCCCCGGACAGCCCTATGGCTACACCTTC.

The chain recombines TRBV19 with TRBJ1-5; D possibly corresponds to TRBD1 (6 bases). The length of the CDR3 is 18 residues. V dropped 6 bases and J dropped 3 bases, with 24 bases sitting between them. From germline, CDR1 is LNHDA and CDR2 SQIVND (reference sequence). The CDR3 spells CASSTWGAKIKSNQPQHF. The CDR3 nucleotides read TGTGCCAGTAGCACTTGGGGGGCCAAAATAAAATCCAATCAGCCCCAGCATTTT.

The rearrangement joins TRBV14 to TRBJ1-2, with D possibly being TRBD1 (5 bases). The CDR3 spans 15 residues. Germline V gene data show CDR1 as SGHDN and CDR2 as FVKESK. V shed 2 bases and J shed 3 bases, with 13 bases lying between them. CDR3 sequence (DNA): TGTGCCAGCAGCCAACAGGCGGGGGGGGACTATGGCTACACCTTC. Translating it yields CASSQQAGGDYGYTF. Full variable domain (rest looked up from reference TRBV14 and TRBJ1-2): EAGVTQFPSHSVIEKGQTVTLRCDPISGHDNLYWYRRVMGKEIKFLLHFVKESKQDESGMPNNRFLAERTGGTYSTLKVQPAELEDSGVYFCASSQQAGGDYGYTFGSGTRLTVV.